A selection of T cell receptor beta chains follows, all from one sample in a study of blood T cell repertoires in COVID-19. Only in-frame clones appear in the TCRdb table, and some are missing; sequencing was by immunoSEQ multiplex PCR. The sample holds a few hundred thousand clones, roughly 87% seen once. What was sequenced was peripheral blood. All receptors come from a woman younger than 45 with acute or convalescent COVID-19. Both conserved end residues are part of each CDR3. The order of the fields is clone size, D gene, J gene, V gene, CDR3 DNA, CDR3 protein. The D gene is left open where the match is weak. Clone size appears in some rows only: once, few, many, or a class for an expanded clone.

clone_size: NA
d_call: TRBD1
j_call: TRBJ1-1
v_call: TRBV13
cdr3_nt: TGTGCCAGCAGCTTAAGGGCAGGGGGCGGGAGCACTGAAGCTTTCTTT
cdr3_aa: CASSLRAGGGSTEAFF

clone_size: NA
d_call: NA
j_call: TRBJ2-4
v_call: TRBV5-4
cdr3_nt: TGTGCCAGCAGCCCGGGGGGCTGGACCAAAAACATTCAGTACTTC
cdr3_aa: CASSPGGWTKNIQYF

clone_size: NA
d_call: TRBD2
j_call: TRBJ2-3
v_call: TRBV13
cdr3_nt: TGTGCCAGCAGTAAAAAGCGGGGTAGCACAGATACGCAGTATTTT
cdr3_aa: CASSKKRGSTDTQYF

clone_size: NA
d_call: TRBD2
j_call: TRBJ2-3
v_call: TRBV4-1
cdr3_nt: TGCGCCAGCAGCCAAGATTTGACTAGCGGGAGTATGAGCACAGATACGCAGTATTTT
cdr3_aa: CASSQDLTSGSMSTDTQYF

clone_size: NA
d_call: TRBD1
j_call: TRBJ1-6
v_call: TRBV16
cdr3_nt: TGTGCCAGCAGCCAGGAGGGACAGAATTCACCCCTCCACTTT
cdr3_aa: CASSQEGQNSPLHF

clone_size: few
d_call: NA
j_call: TRBJ1-3
v_call: TRBV25-1
cdr3_nt: TGTGCCAGCAGTGAAATCGTTAATGAGGGCACTGGAAACACCATATATTTT
cdr3_aa: CASSEIVNEGTGNTIYF

clone_size: NA
d_call: NA
j_call: TRBJ2-7
v_call: TRBV5-4
cdr3_nt: TGTGCCAGCAGCTTTGGTCGGTCAGGGGCGGGCGAGCAGTACTTC
cdr3_aa: CASSFGRSGAGEQYF

clone_size: NA
d_call: TRBD2
j_call: TRBJ2-2
v_call: TRBV24-1
cdr3_nt: TGTGCCACCAGTGTGGGGAGGGACCCCGGGGAGCTGTTTTTT
cdr3_aa: CATSVGRDPGELFF

clone_size: NA
d_call: NA
j_call: TRBJ2-7
v_call: TRBV29-1
cdr3_nt: TGCAGCGTTGCGGACAGGCGGGGCTACGAGCAGTACTTC
cdr3_aa: CSVADRRGYEQYF

clone_size: NA
d_call: TRBD2
j_call: TRBJ2-2
v_call: TRBV29-1
cdr3_nt: TGCAGCGCAAGGAGGGCTAGCGGGATCACCGGGGAGCTGTTTTTT
cdr3_aa: CSARRASGITGELFF

clone_size: NA
d_call: TRBD2
j_call: TRBJ2-7
v_call: TRBV19
cdr3_nt: TGTGCCAGTAGTAAACTAGCGGGAGCTAACTCCTACGAGCAGTACTTC
cdr3_aa: CASSKLAGANSYEQYF

clone_size: once
d_call: NA
j_call: TRBJ1-5
v_call: TRBV18
cdr3_nt: TGTGCCAGCTCACATCAGGGCCGAATCCAGCCCCAGCATTTT
cdr3_aa: CASSHQGRIQPQHF

clone_size: NA
d_call: TRBD2
j_call: TRBJ2-1
v_call: TRBV9
cdr3_nt: TGTGCCAGCAGCGTAGAGGGGACTAGGGCCCACAATGAGCAGTTCTTC
cdr3_aa: CASSVEGTRAHNEQFF

clone_size: NA
d_call: TRBD2
j_call: TRBJ2-5
v_call: TRBV9
cdr3_nt: TGTGCCAGCACGAATAGCGGGGGGTACCAAGAGACCCAGTACTTC
cdr3_aa: CASTNSGGYQETQYF

clone_size: NA
d_call: NA
j_call: TRBJ2-5
v_call: TRBV27
cdr3_nt: TGTGCCAGCAGTTTAAGGGAAAGGGGCCGAGAGACCCAGTACTTC
cdr3_aa: CASSLRERGRETQYF

clone_size: NA
d_call: TRBD1
j_call: TRBJ2-1
v_call: TRBV7-8
cdr3_nt: TGTGCCAGCAGCCTGACGGACAGGCCCTCCAATGAGCAGTTCTTC
cdr3_aa: CASSLTDRPSNEQFF

clone_size: NA
d_call: NA
j_call: TRBJ2-7
v_call: TRBV10-2
cdr3_nt: TGCGCCAGCAGTCCAGGCTACGAGCAGTACTTC
cdr3_aa: CASSPGYEQYF

clone_size: NA
d_call: NA
j_call: TRBJ1-4
v_call: TRBV3-1/TRBV3-2
cdr3_nt: TGTGCCAGCAGCCAAGATTCAGGGCGAAATGAAAAACTGTTTTTT
cdr3_aa: CASSQDSGRNEKLFF

clone_size: NA
d_call: NA
j_call: TRBJ1-2
v_call: TRBV15
cdr3_nt: TGTGCCACCAGCAGAGGACAGGCCTTCTTTAGCGGCTACACCTTC
cdr3_aa: CATSRGQAFFSGYTF

clone_size: NA
d_call: TRBD1
j_call: TRBJ1-4
v_call: TRBV6-5
cdr3_nt: TGTGCCAGCAGTTTCCGGGACAGCTTAAATGAAAAACTGTTTTTT
cdr3_aa: CASSFRDSLNEKLFF

clone_size: NA
d_call: TRBD2
j_call: TRBJ2-3
v_call: TRBV27
cdr3_nt: TGTGCCAGCAGTTTTAGCGGGAGGTCGGGAGATACGCAGTATTTT
cdr3_aa: CASSFSGRSGDTQYF

clone_size: NA
d_call: NA
j_call: TRBJ1-2
v_call: TRBV19
cdr3_nt: TGTGCCAGTACTATCGGAGGCTATGGCTACACCTTC
cdr3_aa: CASTIGGYGYTF

clone_size: few
d_call: NA
j_call: TRBJ1-5
v_call: TRBV6-1
cdr3_nt: TGTGCCAGCAGTGAATGGAGTAGCAATCAGCCCCAGCATTTT
cdr3_aa: CASSEWSSNQPQHF

clone_size: NA
d_call: TRBD2
j_call: TRBJ2-5
v_call: TRBV18
cdr3_nt: TGTGCCAGCTCAGCGACTAGCGGGAGGGCCGTCGAGACCCAGTACTTC
cdr3_aa: CASSATSGRAVETQYF

clone_size: NA
d_call: NA
j_call: TRBJ2-3
v_call: TRBV7-2
cdr3_nt: TGTGCCAGCAGCTTAGCACGCAGGCCCACAGATACGCAGTATTTT
cdr3_aa: CASSLARRPTDTQYF

clone_size: NA
d_call: TRBD1
j_call: TRBJ2-6
v_call: TRBV19
cdr3_nt: TGTGCCAGTAGTATAGGCCCCGGGACAGGGGTTGTTGGGGCCAACGTCCTGACTTTC
cdr3_aa: CASSIGPGTGVVGANVLTF

clone_size: NA
d_call: TRBD1
j_call: TRBJ1-1
v_call: TRBV18
cdr3_nt: TGTGCCAGCTCACCGGAGGGACAGGCTGGGACTGAAGCTTTCTTT
cdr3_aa: CASSPEGQAGTEAFF

clone_size: NA
d_call: NA
j_call: TRBJ2-5
v_call: TRBV19
cdr3_nt: TGTGCCAGTAGTACCTCAACTAGCCGGGAGACCCAGTACTTC
cdr3_aa: CASSTSTSRETQYF

clone_size: NA
d_call: TRBD2
j_call: TRBJ2-7
v_call: TRBV11-3
cdr3_nt: TGTGCCAGCAGCCTAGGACTAGCGGGAGTTGAGCAGTACTTC
cdr3_aa: CASSLGLAGVEQYF

clone_size: NA
d_call: TRBD1
j_call: TRBJ2-7
v_call: TRBV4-3
cdr3_nt: TGCGCCAGCAGCCAAGGGACAGGGCTCTCGGGCGAGCAGTACTTC
cdr3_aa: CASSQGTGLSGEQYF

clone_size: NA
d_call: NA
j_call: TRBJ2-7
v_call: TRBV7-6
cdr3_nt: TGTGCCAGCAGTCGCCCGGGGGTGGGACTCTTCTACGAGCAGTACTTC
cdr3_aa: CASSRPGVGLFYEQYF

clone_size: NA
d_call: NA
j_call: TRBJ2-3
v_call: TRBV21-1
cdr3_nt: TGTGCCAGCCGGTTACAGGGAAAAGCACCTCGCACAGATACGCAGTATTTT
cdr3_aa: CASRLQGKAPRTDTQYF

clone_size: NA
d_call: TRBD1
j_call: TRBJ1-5
v_call: TRBV28
cdr3_nt: TGTGCCAGCAGTTTAATTCTGGGACAGGGAAATCAGCCCCAGCATTTT
cdr3_aa: CASSLILGQGNQPQHF

clone_size: NA
d_call: TRBD2
j_call: TRBJ2-7
v_call: TRBV11-2
cdr3_nt: TGTGCCAGCAGCGTTAGCGGGAGCTCTGCCTACGAGCAGTACTTC
cdr3_aa: CASSVSGSSAYEQYF

clone_size: NA
d_call: TRBD1
j_call: TRBJ2-5
v_call: TRBV9
cdr3_nt: TGTGCCAGCAGCCCCCGACAGGGGGGGGAGACCCAGTACTTC
cdr3_aa: CASSPRQGGETQYF

clone_size: once
d_call: NA
j_call: TRBJ1-4
v_call: TRBV5-1
cdr3_nt: TGCGCCAGCAGCGGAATAACAGATGAAAAACTGTTTTTT
cdr3_aa: CASSGITDEKLFF

clone_size: NA
d_call: TRBD2
j_call: TRBJ2-3
v_call: TRBV7-2
cdr3_nt: TGTGCCAGCAGCTTAGTTAGCGGGAGGGTCTGGGATACGCAGTATTTT
cdr3_aa: CASSLVSGRVWDTQYF

clone_size: NA
d_call: NA
j_call: TRBJ2-1
v_call: TRBV15
cdr3_nt: TGTGCCACCAGCCAACCCCGGACTGGAAACTACAATGAGCAGTTCTTC
cdr3_aa: CATSQPRTGNYNEQFF

clone_size: NA
d_call: TRBD1
j_call: TRBJ1-2
v_call: TRBV19
cdr3_nt: TGTGCCAGTAGTATTATAGGGGGCCGCGGCTACACCTTC
cdr3_aa: CASSIIGGRGYTF

clone_size: NA
d_call: NA
j_call: TRBJ1-4
v_call: TRBV30
cdr3_nt: NA
cdr3_aa: CAFGQGAGGEFF

clone_size: once
d_call: NA
j_call: TRBJ2-2
v_call: TRBV19
cdr3_nt: TGTGCCAGTAGTATAAAGGGAGCCACCGGGGAGCTGTTTTTT
cdr3_aa: CASSIKGATGELFF

clone_size: NA
d_call: NA
j_call: TRBJ2-7
v_call: TRBV7-9
cdr3_nt: TGTGCCAGCAGCTCTGCGGACATCTCGAAGCAGTACTTC
cdr3_aa: CASSSADISKQYF

clone_size: NA
d_call: TRBD1
j_call: TRBJ1-6
v_call: TRBV4-2
cdr3_nt: TGTGCCAGCAGCCAAGCCGGGACAGGGGAAGGTATTAATTCACCCCTCCACTTT
cdr3_aa: CASSQAGTGEGINSPLHF

clone_size: NA
d_call: NA
j_call: TRBJ1-5
v_call: TRBV13
cdr3_nt: TGTGCCGGAGCAACATTGACTAATCAGCCCCAGCATTTT
cdr3_aa: CAGATLTNQPQHF

clone_size: NA
d_call: NA
j_call: TRBJ1-5
v_call: TRBV6-1
cdr3_nt: TGTGCCAGCAGTGAAGGTCGGCCCCAGCATTTT
cdr3_aa: CASSEGRPQHF

clone_size: NA
d_call: NA
j_call: TRBJ2-1
v_call: TRBV7-2
cdr3_nt: TGTGCCAGCAGCTTAGCGAATGTAGAAAATGAGCAGTTCTTC
cdr3_aa: CASSLANVENEQFF

clone_size: once
d_call: NA
j_call: TRBJ2-1
v_call: TRBV3-1/TRBV3-2
cdr3_nt: TGTGCCAGCACTCCCCCAGGCTCCTACAATGAGCAGTTCTTC
cdr3_aa: CASTPPGSYNEQFF

clone_size: NA
d_call: NA
j_call: TRBJ1-1
v_call: TRBV19
cdr3_nt: TGTGCCAGTAGTCAGGCCAACACTGAAGCTTTCTTT
cdr3_aa: CASSQANTEAFF

clone_size: NA
d_call: TRBD2
j_call: TRBJ2-5
v_call: TRBV6-5
cdr3_nt: TGTGCCAGCGGGGGGGAGATCCAGTACTTC
cdr3_aa: CASGGEIQYF

clone_size: NA
d_call: TRBD2
j_call: TRBJ2-2
v_call: TRBV7-3
cdr3_nt: TGTGCCAGCAGCCGCATGACTAGCGGGAGGGCCGGGGAGCTGTTTTTT
cdr3_aa: CASSRMTSGRAGELFF

clone_size: NA
d_call: NA
j_call: TRBJ1-1
v_call: TRBV6-5
cdr3_nt: TGTGCCAGCAGTTACGTCCCCCAGCGCACTGAAGCTTTCTTT
cdr3_aa: CASSYVPQRTEAFF